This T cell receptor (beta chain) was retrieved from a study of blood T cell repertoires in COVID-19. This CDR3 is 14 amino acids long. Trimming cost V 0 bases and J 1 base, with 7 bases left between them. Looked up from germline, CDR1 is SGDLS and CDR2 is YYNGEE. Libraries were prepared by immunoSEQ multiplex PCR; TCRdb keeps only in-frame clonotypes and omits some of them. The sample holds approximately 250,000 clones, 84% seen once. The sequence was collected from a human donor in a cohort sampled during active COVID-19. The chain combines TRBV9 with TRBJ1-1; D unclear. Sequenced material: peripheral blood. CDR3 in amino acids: CASSVGYKNTEAFF. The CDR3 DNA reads TGTGCCAGCAGCGTAGGTTATAAGAACACTGAAGCTTTCTTT.